Listed here are 8 T cell receptor beta chains from one sample, sequenced in a study of blood T cells in healthy people across ages. Alongside a J-beta primer mix, a sample-barcoded 5' primer served in a second PCR lasting about 7 to 12 cycles. One entry per CDR3 protein results from TCRdb running MiXCR on the 5' RACE reads. Found here are fewer than 2,000,000 distinct CDR3 sequences, roughly 30% of them singletons; the top ten hold roughly 10%. The sequenced sample was blood. These TCRs come from a young woman in good health.

V gene TRBV20-1 combines with J gene TRBJ2-3; TRBD1 matches 9 bases. Germline V gene sequence: CDR1 DFQATT, CDR2 SNEGSKA (reference sequence). The length of the CDR3 is 15 residues. Trimming cost V 4 bases and J 3 bases; bases outside gene matches: 8. In DNA, the CDR3 is TGCAGTGCTAAAAACCGGGACAGGGCTACAGATACGCAGTATTTT. As protein: CSAKNRDRATDTQYF.

There are a few counts of this clonotype. This chain joins TRBV30 and TRBJ2-1; TRBD1 matches at 11 bases. Germline V gene lookup returns CDR1 GTSNPN and CDR2 SVGIG (reference sequence). The CDR3 covers 14 residues. The ends lost 3 bases at V and 7 bases at J; junction bases unmatched: 5. CDR3 in DNA: TGTGCCTGGAGCTGGACAGGGGGCTGGAATGAGCAGTTCTTC. This codes for CAWSWTGGWNEQFF.

The chain employs TRBV28 and TRBJ1-1; TRBD1 is a possible D gene (5 bases). Germline CDR1 reads MDHEN; CDR2 reads SYDVKM. The CDR3 runs 12 residues. Trimming pared 5 bases from V and 8 bases from J, leaving 12 bases between. CDR3: CASSRGRFEAFF. CDR3 nucleotide sequence: TGTGCCAGCAGTAGGGGACGCTTCGAAGCTTTCTTT.

This clonotype was detected only a few times. V usage is TRBV7-9 and J usage is TRBJ2-1; 7 nucleotides match TRBD1. This CDR3 has 16 amino acids. Germline loops: CDR1 SEHNR, CDR2 FQNEAQ (reference sequence). V was pared by 5 bases and J by 5 bases, with 12 bases of the junction left unmatched. The CDR3 region is CASSPVLGQTNNEQFF. The DNA of the CDR3 is TGTGCCAGCAGCCCCGTTCTGGGACAGACCAACAATGAGCAGTTCTTC. Full variable domain (missing parts from reference TRBV7-9 and TRBJ2-1): DTGVSQNPRHKITKRGQNVTFRCDPISEHNRLYWYRQTLGQGPEFLTYFQNEAQLEKSRLLSDRFSAERPKGSFSTLEIQRTEQGDSAMYLCASSPVLGQTNNEQFFGPGTRLTVL.

The chain employs TRBV27 and TRBJ2-7; D may be TRBD1 (5 bases). V shed 6 bases and J shed 4 bases, with 16 bases lying between them. CDR3 length: 14 residues. Germline CDR1 MNHEY, CDR2 SMNVEV (reference sequence). CDR3 coding DNA: TGTGCCAGCAGCCGACACCAGACAGCTTACGAGCAGTACTTC. Amino acids: CASSRHQTAYEQYF.

This chain links TRBV7-6 with TRBJ1-1; D not certain. V was pared by 4 bases and J by 8 bases, with 14 bases between. The germline gives CDR1 SGHVS, CDR2 FNYEAQ. The length of the CDR3 is 13 residues. CDR3 sequence (DNA): TGTGCCAGCAGCTCCTCACCGGGCGAAGAAGCTTTCTTT. Translating gives CASSSSPGEEAFF.

This chain links TRBV5-1 with TRBJ2-5; the match to TRBD1 covers 7 bases. Germline V gene lookup returns CDR1 SGHRS and CDR2 YFSETQ. There are 15 residues in the CDR3. V was pared by 4 bases and J by 4 bases, with 10 bases of the junction left unmatched. The CDR3 DNA reads TGCGCCAGCAGCACCGCCACAGGGGCTGGAGAGACCCAGTACTTC. Its protein is CASSTATGAGETQYF.

The chain has TRBV6-2 or TRBV6-3 and TRBJ2-1, with TRBD2 matching over 8 bases. Germline CDR1 is MNHEY and CDR2 is SVGEGT. This CDR3 has 18 residues. Unmatched junction bases numbered 9, after V lost 0 bases and J lost 2 bases. The CDR3 spells CASSYSRSGGPTYNEQFF. The CDR3 DNA reads TGTGCCAGCAGTTACTCGAGAAGCGGGGGCCCTACCTACAATGAGCAGTTCTTC.